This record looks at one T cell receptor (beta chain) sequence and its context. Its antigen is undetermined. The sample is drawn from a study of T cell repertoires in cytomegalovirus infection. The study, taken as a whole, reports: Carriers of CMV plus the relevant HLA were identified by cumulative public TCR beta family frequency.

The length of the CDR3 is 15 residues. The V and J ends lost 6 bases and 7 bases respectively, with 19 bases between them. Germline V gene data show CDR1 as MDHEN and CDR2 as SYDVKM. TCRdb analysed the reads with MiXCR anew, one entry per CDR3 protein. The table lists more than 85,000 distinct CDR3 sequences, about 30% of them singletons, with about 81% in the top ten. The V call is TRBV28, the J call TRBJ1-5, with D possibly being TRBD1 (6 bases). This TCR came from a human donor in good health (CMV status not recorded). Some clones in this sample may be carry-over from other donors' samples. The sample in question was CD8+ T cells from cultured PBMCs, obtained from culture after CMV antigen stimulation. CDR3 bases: TGTGCCAGCAGAACCCTCCCGGGGGCAGGGCAGCCCCAGCATTTT. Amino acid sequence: CASRTLPGAGQPQHF.